The clone carrying this T cell receptor beta chain was seen a few times. Within the sample, other DNA sequences also encode this same CDR3. After autologous stem cell transplantation all patients relapsed, and prior brentuximab vedotin exposure differed between cohorts. The assay was immunoSEQ multiplex PCR, and TCRdb's table has in-frame clones only and misses some. Altogether 25,000 to 30,000 clones are present, around 86% being singletons, with the ten largest covering around 2.7%. This entry comes from a study of PD-1 blockade in classical Hodgkin lymphoma. On the study more broadly: Nivolumab 3 mg/kg was given intravenously every 2 weeks.

Germline CDR1 reads SGHRS; CDR2 reads YFSETQ. The CDR3 has 14 residues. V lost 0 bases to trimming and J lost 4 bases; unmatched junction nucleotides: 0. Sequencing was performed on peripheral blood mononuclear cells (PBMCs), taken at baseline. The clonotype comes from a human donor with classical Hodgkin lymphoma. The V gene is TRBV5-1, the J gene TRBJ1-2; 10 bases map to TRBD1. The CDR3 here is CASSLGQGAYGYTF. The DNA of the CDR3 is TGCGCCAGCAGCTTGGGACAGGGGGCCTATGGCTACACCTTC.